The T cell receptor beta chain under discussion was sequenced for a study of T cells of healthy individuals. A single record per CDR3 protein comes from TCRdb applying MiXCR to the 5' RACE reads. Of about 53,000 distinct CDR3 sequences in the sample, 14% to 15% were seen once. Comment on this clonotype: Being one base from a much bigger clone, this may be a read error.

The CDR3 has 10 residues. Trimming removed 9 bases from V and 6 bases from J, with 8 bases in between. Germline V gene data show CDR1 as LNHDA and CDR2 as SQIVND (reference sequence). The chain uses TRBV19 and TRBJ1-1; tentative D call: TRBD1 (5 bases). This sequence originates from a human donor in good health. The DNA of the CDR3 is TGTGCCAGCGGGGCAGCTGAAGCTTTCTTT. Translation: CASGAAEAFF.